These 18 T cell receptor beta chains came from one sample sequenced in a study of blood T cell repertoires in COVID-19 (dated by TCRdb to the early 2020s). Library method: the immunoSEQ multiplex PCR assay. The immuneACCESS repertoire file appears here via TCRdb, limited to in-frame rearrangements. These files lack a portion of the clones; in checked studies, under half of the deficit traces to unresolved V genes, and the cause of the others is not known. This sample has roughly 84,000 clones in its table, and around three quarters of those were observed once. About 4.2% of the sample rests with the top ten. Sequenced: peripheral blood. Every receptor here comes from a woman aged 45-60 years with acute or convalescent COVID-19.

This clone was observed a handful of times. V and J are TRBV6-5 and TRBJ1-1, with D possibly TRBD1 on 5 matching bases. The CDR3 is 12 amino acids. From germline, CDR1 is MNHEY and CDR2 SVGAGI. Trimming left V 10 bases short and J 1 base short, with 10 bases between. CDR3: CATVQGNTEAFF. The CDR3 DNA reads TGTGCCACTGTTCAGGGGAACACTGAAGCTTTCTTT.

The chain joins TRBV19 to TRBJ2-1; 12 positions agree with TRBD2. The CDR3 is made up of 15 amino acids. From germline, CDR1 is LNHDA and CDR2 SQIVND (reference sequence). Losses at the gene ends were 3 bases for V and 8 bases for J; bases not matched to a gene: 5. CDR3 coding DNA: TGTGCCAGTAGTATGCTAGCGGGGGGGTTGGATGAGCAGTTCTTC. Protein: CASSMLAGGLDEQFF.

The J gene is TRBJ1-1, the V gene TRBV28, with TRBD1 matching over 8 bases. This CDR3 spans 15 amino acids. From germline, CDR1 is MDHEN and CDR2 SYDVKM. The junction had 15 bases not matched to a gene; V was cut back by 6 bases and J by 9 bases. The CDR3 region has the DNA TGTGCCAGCAGCCCGAGGACAGGGTATGCTCCAAAAGCTTTCTTT. It translates to CASSPRTGYAPKAFF.

The chain combines TRBV7-9 with TRBJ1-1; 8 bases agree with TRBD1. CDR1 is SEHNR, CDR2 FQNEAQ, per germline (reference sequence). J was trimmed by 0 bases and V by 5 bases; bases with no gene match: 5. The CDR3 is 15 amino acids. CDR3 sequence: CASSPRGQVNTEAFF. The CDR3 DNA reads as TGTGCCAGCAGCCCCAGGGGGCAAGTGAACACTGAAGCTTTCTTT.

V gene TRBV27 combines with J gene TRBJ1-2; 7 nucleotides match TRBD1. Per the germline V gene, CDR1 is MNHEY and CDR2 is SMNVEV (reference sequence). V gave up 3 bases and J gave up 8 bases; unmatched junction bases: 12. This CDR3 has 15 residues. CDR3 sequence reads: CASSLVPPGGKGYTF. The CDR3 DNA sequence: TGTGCCAGCAGTTTGGTTCCGCCAGGGGGGAAGGGCTACACCTTC.

The gene calls are TRBV5-1 and TRBJ2-2; 7 nucleotides agree with TRBD1. The CDR3 consists of 15 residues. V shed 4 bases and J 3 bases; nucleotides not matched to a gene: 6. CDR1 is SGHRS and CDR2 is YFSETQ in the germline V gene. CDR3 nucleotide sequence: TGCGCCAGCAGCAACCCTACAGGGGACACCGGGGAGCTGTTTTTT. Residues: CASSNPTGDTGELFF. Together with reference TRBV5-1 and TRBJ2-2, the CDR3 gives the full variable domain: KAGVTQTPRYLIKTRGQQVTLSCSPISGHRSVSWYQQTPGQGLQFLFEYFSETQRNKGNFPGRFSGRQFSNSRSEMNVSTLELGDSALYLCASSNPTGDTGELFFGEGSRLTVL.

The chain carries TRBV10-3 and TRBJ1-1; D remains ambiguous. Deletions cut 3 bases from V and 6 bases from J, with 20 bases between. The CDR3 loop spans 16 amino acids. Germline CDR1 reads ENHRY; CDR2 reads SYGVKD. CDR3 coding DNA: TGTGCCATCAGTGAATGGGGATCTAGCGTCCGGCCTGAAGCTTTCTTT. Translation gives CAISEWGSSVRPEAFF.

This rearrangement joins TRBV28 to TRBJ1-2; D call uncertain. The CDR3 is 14 amino acids. The V gene's germline CDR1 is MDHEN and CDR2 SYDVKM. Trimming stripped 4 bases from V and 6 bases from J, with 15 bases between. CDR3 sequence (DNA): TGTGCCAGCAGTTCCCCTTCGGAGTCAGATGGCTACACCTTC. This sequence encodes CASSSPSESDGYTF.

The rearrangement links TRBV2 to TRBJ2-3; D not resolved. This CDR3 is built from 10 residues. V lost 4 bases and J 7 bases, leaving 3 bases between the germline ends. Germline CDR1 is SNHLY and CDR2 is FYNNEI. CDR3 nucleotide sequence: TGTGCCAGCAGTGTCAATACGCAGTATTTT. Translating it yields CASSVNTQYF.

V gene TRBV6-5 combines with J gene TRBJ2-5, with 7 nucleotides matching TRBD1. V lost 0 bases, J lost 2 bases, and 3 bases stayed unmatched. CDR3 length: 15 residues. Germline V gives CDR1 MNHEY, CDR2 SVGAGI. The CDR3 DNA follows: TGTGCCAGCAGTTACTCCCCCAGGGGGCAAGAGACCCAGTACTTC. It encodes CASSYSPRGQETQYF.

The V gene is TRBV15, the J gene TRBJ1-4, with a possible D match to TRBD1 (6 bases). The germline V gene encodes CDR1 LNHNV and CDR2 YYDKDF (reference sequence). This CDR3 comprises 15 residues. V gave up 0 bases and J gave up 7 bases, with 12 bases separating them. The CDR3 loop is CATSRDPGGGEKLFF. CDR3 in DNA: TGTGCCACCAGCAGAGATCCGGGGGGCGGTGAAAAACTGTTTTTT. The whole variable domain, filled in from reference TRBV15 and TRBJ1-4, reads DAMVIQNPRYQVTQFGKPVTLSCSQTLNHNVMYWYQQKSSQAPKLLFHYYDKDFNNEADTPDNFQSRRPNTSFCFLDIRSPGLGDTAMYLCATSRDPGGGEKLFFGSGTQLSVL.

This clone appeared a few times. The sample holds other DNA sequences that translate to the same CDR3. V usage is TRBV18 and J usage is TRBJ1-2, with a weak D call TRBD1 (6 bases). The CDR3 has 13 residues. Per germline, CDR1 KGHSH and CDR2 LQKENI. Trimming left V 2 bases short and J 2 bases short, with 6 bases between. The chain's CDR3 is CASSPGQNYGYTF. The CDR3 region has the DNA TGTGCCAGCTCACCAGGACAGAACTATGGCTACACCTTC.

The chain combines TRBV10-3 with TRBJ2-7; TRBD1 matches at 9 bases. Germline V lookup: CDR1 ENHRY, CDR2 SYGVKD. There are 16 residues in the CDR3. The junction had 16 bases not matched to a gene; V was cut back by 6 bases and J by 7 bases. The DNA for the CDR3 is TGTGCCATCAGCATGCCGGGACAGGGTGTCTCGGGTGAGCAGTACTTC. As protein: CAISMPGQGVSGEQYF.

V is TRBV7-2 and J is TRBJ2-5; unclear D gene. The CDR3 spans 13 residues. In germline, CDR1 is SGHTA, CDR2 FQGNSA. V lost 3 bases, J lost 1 base, and 6 bases lay in between. Written as DNA, the CDR3 is TGTGCCAGCAGCTTCCAGGCCCAAGAGACCCAGTACTTC. Its translation is CASSFQAQETQYF.

The V call is TRBV7-9, the J call TRBJ1-2; D gene unclear. The length of the CDR3 is 15 residues. Trimming cost V 0 bases and J 6 bases, with 14 bases left between them. CDR1 and CDR2 (germline): SEHNR, FQNEAQ (reference sequence). The CDR3 DNA is TGTGCCAGCAGCTTAGCTCGAAGAAGACTAGATGGCTACACCTTC. It specifies CASSLARRRLDGYTF.

The chain couples TRBV28 to TRBJ1-1; no firm D call. The CDR3 has 15 amino acids. Trimming left V 2 bases short and J 5 bases short, with 15 bases between. CDR1 is MDHEN, CDR2 SYDVKM, per germline. The CDR3 sequence: CASSLRGGGSTEAFF. CDR3 in DNA: TGTGCCAGCAGTTTACGGGGTGGCGGCTCAACTGAAGCTTTCTTT.

The chain employs TRBV7-9 and TRBJ2-1; a possible D gene is TRBD2 (7 bases). CDR3 size: 15 residues. The germline CDR1 and CDR2 sequences are SEHNR and FQNEAQ (reference sequence). V lost 0 bases and J lost 7, with 13 bases in between. CDR3 DNA: TGTGCCAGCAGCTTAGCGGGGGGGCCTACAAATGAGCAGTTCTTC. Its translation: CASSLAGGPTNEQFF.

The chain joins TRBV9 to TRBJ2-3; 7 nucleotides agree with TRBD1. The germline CDR1 and CDR2 sequences are SGDLS and YYNGEE. CDR3 length equals 17 residues. V was pared by 3 bases and J by 2 bases, with 12 bases of the junction left unmatched. CDR3 in amino acids: CASSGKNRDSPTDTQYF. The DNA for the CDR3 is TGTGCCAGCAGCGGAAAGAACCGGGACAGTCCCACAGATACGCAGTATTTT.